These 28 T cell receptor beta chains share one sample of origin, sequenced in a study of blood T cell repertoires in COVID-19. The method was immunoSEQ multiplex PCR; TCRdb's version includes in-frame clones alone and lacks a portion of them. Among approximately 77,000 clones listed, more than 80% were seen once. The source material was peripheral blood. These receptors all stem from a woman aged 70-85 years with acute or convalescent COVID-19.

The rearrangement links TRBV18 to TRBJ1-2, with 7 positions matching TRBD1. The V gene end was trimmed by 6 bases and the J gene end by 2 bases; junction bases not matched to a gene: 6. The germline gives CDR1 KGHSH, CDR2 LQKENI. The CDR3 contains 14 residues. CDR3 coding DNA: TGTGCCAGCTCGCCGGGACAGTCGAACTATGGCTACACCTTC. Translating gives CASSPGQSNYGYTF.

The J gene is TRBJ2-2, the V gene TRBV5-6; possible D gene TRBD2, 6 bases. The CDR3 spans 15 residues. V was clipped by 0 bases and J by 6 bases, with 12 bases between them. Germline values: CDR1 SGHDT, CDR2 YYEEEE. This chain's CDR3 is CASSLAWGEAGELFF. CDR3 sequence (DNA): TGTGCCAGCAGCTTGGCCTGGGGGGAGGCCGGGGAGCTGTTTTTT.

The chain combines TRBV5-1 with TRBJ1-2; TRBD1 matches 9 bases. The V gene end was trimmed by 1 base and the J gene end by 4 bases; junction bases not matched to a gene: 8. CDR1 is SGHRS, CDR2 YFSETQ, per germline. CDR3 length: 16 residues. The CDR3 loop is CASSLTTGGPLYGYTF. The CDR3 DNA follows: TGCGCCAGCAGCTTGACGACAGGGGGTCCCCTCTATGGCTACACCTTC.

The V and J genes are TRBV11-2 and TRBJ1-1; TRBD1 aligns across 11 bases. Germline V gene sequence: CDR1 SGHAT, CDR2 FQNNGV. Trimming took 4 bases from V and 4 from J; bases not matched to a gene: 8. The CDR3 has 16 amino acids. CDR3 amino acids: CASSSGQGAWSTEAFF. Written as DNA, the CDR3 is TGTGCCAGCAGCTCCGGACAGGGGGCATGGAGCACTGAAGCTTTCTTT.

The chain links TRBV7-3 to TRBJ2-3; D not certain. The CDR3 contains 17 residues. The V end lost 0 bases, the J end lost 0 bases, and 13 bases lay between the germline ends. Germline V gene sequence: CDR1 SGHTA, CDR2 FQGTGA. The CDR3 loop reads CASSLTGELTSTDTQYF. CDR3 coding DNA: TGTGCCAGCAGCTTAACTGGAGAGCTTACTAGCACAGATACGCAGTATTTT.

V usage is TRBV6-5 and J usage is TRBJ1-2; 7 bases match TRBD1. Losses at the gene ends were 5 bases for V and 5 bases for J; bases not matched to a gene: 8. Germline CDR1 is MNHEY and CDR2 is SVGAGI. The CDR3 covers 14 residues. The CDR3 DNA reads TGTGCCAGCAGTATCACAGGGGATCGGTATGGCTACACCTTC. Residues: CASSITGDRYGYTF.

The V gene is TRBV7-8, the J gene TRBJ1-2; 9 nucleotides match TRBD1. The CDR3 length is 18 residues. With 3 bases clipped from V and 3 bases from J, the junction kept 14 bases outside the gene matches. The germline gives CDR1 SGHVS, CDR2 FQNEAQ. The CDR3 loop reads CASSFPGTGLGLDYGYTF. The CDR3 bases are TGTGCCAGCAGCTTCCCTGGGACAGGGTTGGGTCTTGACTATGGCTACACCTTC.

The chain couples TRBV5-8 to TRBJ2-1, with 12 bases lining up with TRBD2. Germline V CDR1 and CDR2: SGHTS, YDEGEE. Trimming removed 0 bases from V and 4 bases from J; junction bases left unmatched: 2. This CDR3 has 16 amino acids. The DNA for the CDR3 is TGTGCCAGCAGCTTGGAAGGGACTAGCGGGTACAATGAGCAGTTCTTC. Protein product: CASSLEGTSGYNEQFF.

The rearrangement joins TRBV7-8 to TRBJ1-2; maybe TRBD1 (6 bases). V gave up 0 bases and J gave up 5 bases, with 10 bases separating them. The germline V gene encodes CDR1 SGHVS and CDR2 FQNEAQ. The CDR3 has 14 amino acids. CDR3 nucleotides: TGTGCCAGCAGCTTAGCTGGGGGGGCGTATGGCTACACCTTC. This encodes CASSLAGGAYGYTF. Full variable domain (missing parts from reference TRBV7-8 and TRBJ1-2): GAGVSQSPRYKVAKRGQDVALRCDPISGHVSLFWYQQALGQGPEFLTYFQNEAQLDKSGLPSDRFFAERPEGSVSTLKIQRTQQEDSAVYLCASSLAGGAYGYTFGSGTRLTVV.

This chain connects TRBV11-2 to TRBJ2-3, with TRBD1 as a possible D gene (5 bases). This CDR3 spans 16 amino acids. Germline V gene data show CDR1 as SGHAT and CDR2 as FQNNGV. The V and J ends lost 5 bases and 3 bases respectively, with 18 bases between them. CDR3 in DNA: TGTGCCAGCAGCACCCGAACCGGCAGGGTGACAGATACGCAGTATTTT. This codes for CASSTRTGRVTDTQYF.

The chain uses TRBV7-3 and TRBJ2-1; 12 bases are shared with TRBD2. The CDR3 loop spans 17 amino acids. Germline CDR1 is SGHTA and CDR2 is FQGTGA. V was clipped by 5 bases and J by 0 bases; unmatched bases: 5. DNA of the CDR3: TGTGCCAGCAGCACTAGCGGGGGGCCAAGCTCCTACAATGAGCAGTTCTTC. Its protein product is CASSTSGGPSSYNEQFF.

A note on this clone: The sample carries other DNA sequences with the same CDR3. The V gene is TRBV6-5, the J gene TRBJ1-2; D gene uncertain. Between the trimmed V and J ends, which lost 2 bases and 8 bases, there was a span of 6 bases. Germline CDR1 and CDR2: MNHEY and SVGAGI. This CDR3 has 11 amino acids. CDR3 DNA sequence: TGTGCCAGCAGTTACGGTGGCGGCTACACCTTC. Protein product: CASSYGGGYTF.

CDR3 protein: CASSSLDRPTGELFF. The CDR3 DNA follows: TGTGCCAGTAGCTCCCTGGACAGGCCCACCGGGGAGCTGTTTTTT. The V gene is TRBV19, the J gene TRBJ2-2; 7 positions match TRBD1. Germline CDR1 reads LNHDA; CDR2 reads SQIVND (reference sequence). V gave up 6 bases and J gave up 4 bases; unmatched junction bases: 8. The CDR3 is 15 amino acids.

V gene TRBV29-1 combines with J gene TRBJ2-7, with 11 bases aligning to TRBD1. V dropped 4 bases and J dropped 2; count of bases not matched to a gene: 7. CDR3 length: 15 amino acids. Germline V CDR1 and CDR2: SQVTM, ANQGSEA. CDR3 DNA: TGCAGCGTTGGAGCCGGGACAGGGGGGACCTACGAGCAGTACTTC. Amino acid sequence: CSVGAGTGGTYEQYF.

The chain employs TRBV3-1 (or the pseudogene TRBV3-2) and TRBJ2-2, with 8 positions matching TRBD2. Germline loops: CDR1 LGHDT, CDR2 YNNKEL (reference sequence). V lost 0 bases, J lost 4 bases, and 10 bases stayed unmatched. This CDR3 is built from 18 residues. The CDR3 bases are TGTGCCAGCAGCCAAGATCACGTTGGCGGGGGGACCACCGGGGAGCTGTTTTTT. Protein: CASSQDHVGGGTTGELFF.

This clone has only one observation. The CDR3, as DNA: TGTGCCAGCAGTTACCCAACCAAGGCCTCTAGCGGGAGCACAGATACGCAGTATTTT. Its translation is CASSYPTKASSGSTDTQYF. The chain has TRBV6-2 or TRBV6-3 and TRBJ2-3; 8 nucleotides agree with TRBD2. J lost 0 bases, V lost 2 bases, and 13 bases had no gene match. Germline assignment: CDR1 MNHEY and CDR2 SVGEGT. The CDR3 loop spans 19 amino acids.

This clone was seen a handful of times. The CDR3 DNA sequence: TGTGCCAGCACCATGGGGGGGGCCTCCTATGGCTACACCTTC. Translated: CASTMGGASYGYTF. The V gene is TRBV6-5, the J gene TRBJ1-2, with D possibly matching TRBD1 (6 bases). The ends were cut back, 7 bases at V and 4 bases at J, with 16 bases in the middle. CDR1 MNHEY and CDR2 SVGAGI come from the germline V gene. CDR3 size: 14 residues.

The chain recombines TRBV9 with TRBJ1-3; D remains unclear. Trimming pared 4 bases from V and 3 bases from J, leaving 14 bases between. Per the germline V gene, CDR1 is SGDLS and CDR2 is YYNGEE. This CDR3 is built from 15 residues. The CDR3 spells CASSSRGRNGNTIYF. The CDR3 DNA reads TGTGCCAGCAGCTCCCGAGGCAGAAATGGAAACACCATATATTTT.

This clone has more than one count but fewer than ten. The chain has TRBV5-4 and TRBJ1-2, with TRBD1 as a possible D gene (5 bases). The CDR3 spans 12 residues. Germline V lookup: CDR1 SGHNT, CDR2 YYREEE (reference sequence). Trimming left V 6 bases short and J 7 bases short, with 13 bases between. CDR3 in DNA: TGTGCCAGCAACTCACGGGGGTTTGGCTACACCTTC. Translation: CASNSRGFGYTF.

The rearrangement uses TRBV6-6 and TRBJ2-7; a weak D match, TRBD1 (5 bases). This CDR3 region has 13 residues. Trimming stripped 5 bases from V and 0 bases from J, with 8 bases between. Germline assignment: CDR1 MNHNY and CDR2 SVGAGI (reference sequence). CDR3 sequence reads: CASSAGSSYEQYF. The CDR3 coding sequence is TGTGCCAGCAGTGCAGGGTCCTCCTACGAGCAGTACTTC.

The chain employs TRBV7-9 and TRBJ2-3, with 9 bases fitting TRBD2. This CDR3 comprises 16 residues. V was clipped by 5 bases and J by 6 bases; unmatched bases: 12. The germline CDR1 and CDR2 sequences are SEHNR and FQNEAQ (reference sequence). This CDR3 reads CASSRRGGGARDTQYF. The CDR3 DNA follows: TGTGCCAGCAGCCGACGGGGCGGGGGGGCCCGCGATACGCAGTATTTT.

V usage is TRBV19 and J usage is TRBJ2-3, with 10 nucleotides matching TRBD2. Trimming at V came to 3 bases and at J to 0 bases, leaving 3 bases not matched to a gene. The CDR3 is 16 amino acids. CDR1 LNHDA and CDR2 SQIVND come from the germline V gene (reference sequence). The chain's CDR3 is CASSIPSGGSTDTQYF. In DNA form, the CDR3 reads TGTGCCAGTAGTATCCCTAGCGGGGGAAGCACAGATACGCAGTATTTT.

This rearrangement joins TRBV5-1 to TRBJ2-1; 13 bases align to TRBD2. CDR3 size: 16 residues. CDR1 is SGHRS and CDR2 is YFSETQ in the germline V gene. The J segment lost 5 bases and the V segment lost 4 bases, leaving 6 bases of the junction unmatched. DNA for the CDR3: TGCGCCAGCAGCGGCGGGACTAGCGGGGCTCACAATGAGCAGTTCTTC. Translated: CASSGGTSGAHNEQFF.

The V gene is TRBV12-3 or TRBV12-4, the J gene TRBJ1-2, with 7 bases identical to TRBD1. The ends lost 5 bases at V and 3 bases at J; junction bases unmatched: 3. The CDR3 extends over 13 amino acids. This CDR3 reads CASSQQGYYGYTF. The CDR3 DNA sequence: TGTGCCAGCAGTCAACAGGGGTACTATGGCTACACCTTC.

This chain joins TRBV7-9 and TRBJ2-7, with 8 bases fitting TRBD1. V trimming: 4 bases; J trimming: 2 bases; junction bases outside the gene matches: 7. The CDR3 extends over 15 amino acids. The germline V gene has CDR1 SEHNR and CDR2 FQNEAQ (reference sequence). The CDR3 DNA reads TGTGCCAGCAGCTCCGGACAGGGATTCACCTACGAGCAGTACTTC. It yields the protein CASSSGQGFTYEQYF.

CDR3 residues: CASSSTGMSYNEQFF. The CDR3 bases are TGTGCCAGCAGCTCGACAGGGATGTCCTACAATGAGCAGTTCTTC. This sequence joins TRBV7-9 and TRBJ2-1; 7 bases are a match to TRBD1. CDR3 size: 15 residues. The ends lost 4 bases at V and 1 base at J; junction bases unmatched: 4. CDR1 and CDR2 from the germline V gene are SEHNR and FQNEAQ (reference sequence).

Only one count was recorded for this clone. This chain uses TRBV10-3 with TRBJ1-1; D is unclear. The ends were cut back, 3 bases at V and 4 bases at J, with 6 bases in the middle. From germline, CDR1 is ENHRY and CDR2 SYGVKD. The length of the CDR3 is 12 residues. The chain's CDR3 is CAISEVATEAFF. CDR3 nucleotides: TGTGCCATCAGTGAAGTAGCCACTGAAGCTTTCTTT.

The rearrangement joins TRBV6-5 to TRBJ1-1, with 10 bases fitting TRBD1. V lost 9 bases to trimming and J lost 1 base; unmatched junction nucleotides: 8. In germline, CDR1 is MNHEY, CDR2 SVGAGI. The CDR3 consists of 15 residues. The CDR3 protein is CASSRDRGSNTEAFF. The CDR3 DNA sequence: TGTGCCAGTAGCAGGGACAGGGGATCGAACACTGAAGCTTTCTTT.